A single sample is the source of the 28 T cell receptor beta chains below, sequenced in a study of blood T cell repertoires in COVID-19. TCRdb keeps only in-frame clones here, not all; method: immunoSEQ multiplex PCR. The data hold about 140,000 clones, with about 85% observed a single time. The sequencing sample was made of peripheral blood. The receptors derive from a human donor in a cohort sampled during active COVID-19.

V usage is TRBV28 and J usage is TRBJ1-2, with D perhaps matching TRBD1 (5 bases). With 8 bases removed from V and 7 bases from J, the gap between germline ends came to 20 bases. CDR1 MDHEN and CDR2 SYDVKM come from the germline V gene. CDR3 length equals 14 residues. Here the CDR3 DNA reads TGTGCCAGCTTCCTTGGGGGGGTGGCGGCTGGCTACACCTTC. Translating gives CASFLGGVAAGYTF.

The V and J genes are TRBV3-1 (or the pseudogene TRBV3-2) and TRBJ2-1; tentatively, D is TRBD2 (5 bases). With 4 bases removed from V and 3 bases from J, the gap between germline ends came to 16 bases. The CDR3 runs to 16 residues. In germline, CDR1 is LGHDT, CDR2 YNNKEL (reference sequence). The CDR3 DNA sequence: TGTGCCAGCAGCCCGACTATGGCGGAGGTCTACAATGAGCAGTTCTTC. Translated: CASSPTMAEVYNEQFF.

The CDR3 is CASSQDFGLATNNEQFF. The CDR3 coding sequence is TGCGCCAGCAGCCAAGATTTTGGTCTAGCGACAAACAATGAGCAGTTCTTC. This chain connects TRBV4-3 to TRBJ2-1; TRBD2 might be the D (6 bases). The CDR3 totals 17 residues. The germline V and J ends were trimmed by 0 bases and 5 bases, with 17 bases remaining between them. Per the germline V gene, CDR1 is LGHNA and CDR2 is YSLEER.

This clone showed up just once. The chain has TRBV5-1 and TRBJ2-1; D perhaps matches TRBD1 (5 bases). V shed 4 bases and J shed 5 bases, with 16 bases lying between them. Germline CDR1 reads SGHRS; CDR2 reads YFSETQ. CDR3 size: 15 residues. The CDR3 DNA is TGCGCCAGCAGCAGGGGTATTGCAGGGAACAATGAGCAGTTCTTC. This sequence encodes CASSRGIAGNNEQFF.

The V call is TRBV4-2, the J call TRBJ2-1; perhaps TRBD1 as D (5 bases). In germline, CDR1 is LGHNA, CDR2 YNFKEQ. Trimming shortened V by 1 base and J by 5 bases, and 12 bases separated the two germline ends. The CDR3 covers 15 residues. CDR3 coding DNA: TGTGCCAGCAGCCAAGTGGGGCCGGTGGACAATGAGCAGTTCTTC. This encodes CASSQVGPVDNEQFF.

The J gene is TRBJ2-7, the V gene TRBV30; 12 bases are shared with TRBD2. Unmatched junction bases numbered 9, after V lost 7 bases and J lost 5 bases. This CDR3 region has 14 residues. The germline V gene encodes CDR1 GTSNPN and CDR2 SVGIG (reference sequence). The CDR3: CALPRTSGTNEQYF. CDR3 bases: TGTGCCTTGCCCAGGACTAGCGGGACCAACGAGCAGTACTTC.

The chain links TRBV3-1 (or the pseudogene TRBV3-2) to TRBJ2-1; 11 nucleotides agree with TRBD2. Per the germline V gene, CDR1 is LGHDT and CDR2 is YNNKEL (reference sequence). This CDR3 is 13 amino acids long. J was trimmed by 14 bases and V by 1 base; bases with no gene match: 4. CDR3 loop: CASSQGRGLAEFF. The CDR3 DNA sequence: TGTGCCAGCAGCCAAGGAAGGGGACTAGCGGAGTTCTTC.

In its sample, this clone was seen many times. V and J are TRBV27 and TRBJ2-7; weak D call: TRBD1 (5 bases). Trimming stripped 6 bases from V and 3 bases from J, with 9 bases between. This CDR3 region has 12 residues. Germline loops: CDR1 MNHEY, CDR2 SMNVEV (reference sequence). This chain's CDR3 is CASSAGFYEQYF. CDR3 in DNA: TGTGCCAGCAGCGCAGGGTTCTACGAGCAGTACTTC.

The chain recombines TRBV28 with TRBJ2-7, with a weak D call TRBD1 (5 bases). Germline-derived CDR1 and CDR2 are MDHEN and SYDVKM. The CDR3 is 12 amino acids. Between the trimmed V and J ends, which lost 6 bases and 2 bases, there was a span of 8 bases. The CDR3 region is CASSLTAYEQYF. As DNA, the CDR3 is TGTGCCAGCAGCTTGACAGCCTACGAGCAGTACTTC.

This sequence joins TRBV18 and TRBJ2-1; 13 nucleotides line up with TRBD2. Germline values: CDR1 KGHSH, CDR2 LQKENI. This CDR3 has 17 residues. V gave up 3 bases and J gave up 4 bases; unmatched junction bases: 6. This chain's CDR3 is CASSPVGLAGVYNEQFF. The DNA of the CDR3 is TGTGCCAGCTCACCCGTAGGACTAGCGGGAGTTTACAATGAGCAGTTCTTC. Together with reference TRBV18 and TRBJ2-1, the CDR3 gives the full variable domain: NAGVMQNPRHLVRRRGQEARLRCSPMKGHSHVYWYRQLPEEGLKFMVYLQKENIIDESGMPKERFSAEFPKEGPSILRIQQVVRGDSAAYFCASSPVGLAGVYNEQFFGPGTRLTVL.

This sequence joins TRBV25-1 and TRBJ2-2; D is unclear. Trimming left V 7 bases short and J 4 bases short, with 13 bases between. The CDR3 contains 14 residues. The V gene's germline CDR1 is MGHDK and CDR2 SYGVNS. In DNA form, the CDR3 reads TGTGCCAGCACCCGAATGGGCGCCACCGGGGAGCTGTTTTTT. Its translation is CASTRMGATGELFF.

The gene calls are TRBV2 and TRBJ2-5, with 12 bases identical to TRBD2. J lost 0 bases, V lost 4 bases, and 3 bases had no gene match. The CDR3 is made up of 16 amino acids. Looked up from germline, CDR1 is SNHLY and CDR2 is FYNNEI. The CDR3: CASSAGLAGYQETQYF. The DNA for the CDR3 is TGTGCCAGCAGTGCTGGACTAGCGGGATACCAAGAGACCCAGTACTTC.

The V gene is TRBV28, the J gene TRBJ2-6, with TRBD2 identical over 8 bases. The CDR3 loop spans 20 amino acids. The germline V gene encodes CDR1 MDHEN and CDR2 SYDVKM. V was clipped by 3 bases and J by 4 bases; unmatched bases: 17. The CDR3 loop is CASSFWAGGGLGSGANVLTF. CDR3 bases: TGTGCCAGCAGTTTTTGGGCGGGGGGCGGCCTTGGGTCCGGGGCCAACGTCCTGACTTTC.

The chain uses TRBV4-3 and TRBJ2-1; maybe TRBD2 (5 bases). Per germline, CDR1 LGHNA and CDR2 YSLEER. The CDR3 is 15 amino acids. The germline V and J ends were trimmed by 2 bases and 4 bases, with 12 bases remaining between them. The CDR3 sequence: CASSQRPGFYNEQFF. As DNA, the CDR3 is TGCGCCAGCAGCCAACGACCGGGGTTTTACAATGAGCAGTTCTTC.

CDR3 loop: CASTEGGNQPQHF. For the CDR3, the DNA is TGTGCCAGCACCGAGGGGGGCAATCAGCCCCAGCATTTT. V gene TRBV28 combines with J gene TRBJ1-5; D might be TRBD1 (6 bases). CDR1 MDHEN and CDR2 SYDVKM come from the germline V gene. The V and J ends lost 7 bases and 2 bases respectively, with 9 bases between them. This CDR3 has 13 residues.

J is TRBJ1-3 and V is TRBV28; TRBD1 is a possible D gene (6 bases). Between the trimmed V and J ends, which lost 5 bases and 0 bases, there was a span of 17 bases. Germline V gene lookup returns CDR1 MDHEN and CDR2 SYDVKM. The CDR3 has 17 residues. The CDR3, as DNA: TGTGCCAGCAGTGAAGGCGGACAGTTTCACTCTGGAAACACCATATATTTT. It is translated as CASSEGGQFHSGNTIYF.

The chain has TRBV11-1 and TRBJ2-5; the D is unclear. Germline-derived CDR1 and CDR2 are SGHAT and FQDESV (reference sequence). The V and J ends lost 1 base and 6 bases respectively, with 9 bases between them. This CDR3 is built from 13 residues. CDR3 protein: CASSLGRGKTQYF. The CDR3 nucleotides are TGTGCCAGCAGCTTAGGCAGAGGCAAGACCCAGTACTTC.

The V and J genes are TRBV19 and TRBJ2-2; the match to TRBD1 covers 9 bases. Germline V lookup: CDR1 LNHDA, CDR2 SQIVND (reference sequence). CDR3 size: 15 residues. The trim removed 7 bases at V and 4 bases at J, leaving 7 bases unmatched. CDR3: CASNTQGAPTGELFF. Here the CDR3 DNA reads TGTGCCAGTAACACACAGGGGGCGCCCACCGGGGAGCTGTTTTTT. The complete variable domain, with remaining parts taken from reference TRBV19 and TRBJ2-2, reads DGGITQSPKYLFRKEGQNVTLSCEQNLNHDAMYWYRQDPGQGLRLIYYSQIVNDFQKGDIAEGYSVSREKKESFPLTVTSAQKNPTAFYLCASNTQGAPTGELFFGEGSRLTVL.

This clone has just one count. V and J are TRBV9 and TRBJ1-5, with TRBD1 matching over 7 bases. CDR1 and CDR2 (germline): SGDLS, YYNGEE. The CDR3 runs 15 residues. V lost 4 bases to trimming and J lost 4 bases; unmatched junction nucleotides: 8. The CDR3 protein is CASSPAGTENQPQHF. DNA for the CDR3: TGTGCCAGCAGCCCTGCCGGGACAGAAAATCAGCCCCAGCATTTT.

The V gene is TRBV15, the J gene TRBJ2-1; tentative D call: TRBD2 (7 bases). The germline gives CDR1 LNHNV, CDR2 YYDKDF (reference sequence). The CDR3 has 15 amino acids. V dropped 6 bases and J dropped 4 bases, with 16 bases sitting between them. Written as DNA, the CDR3 is TGTGCCACCAGGTCAGGCGGGGGCCGTTACAATGAGCAGTTCTTC. Residues: CATRSGGGRYNEQFF.

The V call is TRBV5-1, the J call TRBJ2-7; 9 bases are shared with TRBD2. J gave up 2 bases and V 4 bases, and 13 bases lay outside the gene matches. The length of the CDR3 is 17 residues. Per the germline V gene, CDR1 is SGHRS and CDR2 is YFSETQ. The CDR3 DNA follows: TGCGCCAGCAGCACCCAAACAATAGCGGGAGCTCCCTACGAGCAGTACTTC. It specifies CASSTQTIAGAPYEQYF.

J is TRBJ2-7 and V is TRBV28, with 13 bases lining up with TRBD2. The junction had 11 bases not matched to a gene; V was cut back by 6 bases and J by 0 bases. The germline CDR1 and CDR2 sequences are MDHEN and SYDVKM. The CDR3 covers 18 residues. CDR3 sequence (DNA): TGTGCCAGCAGCTTACGGACTAGCGGGAGAAGAAACTCCTACGAGCAGTACTTC. It codes for CASSLRTSGRRNSYEQYF.

This chain uses TRBV25-1 with TRBJ1-6; 7 bases line up with TRBD1. Germline V gives CDR1 MGHDK, CDR2 SYGVNS. The CDR3 runs 15 residues. Trimming cost V 6 bases and J 11 bases; bases outside gene matches: 13. CDR3 DNA: TGTGCCAGCAGCCGAGGAGGTCCAGGGGGGCCACCCCTCCACTTT. Protein: CASSRGGPGGPPLHF.

This chain links TRBV7-2 with TRBJ1-3, with TRBD1 as a possible D gene (5 bases). The CDR3 totals 14 residues. Germline V gives CDR1 SGHTA, CDR2 FQGNSA. V was trimmed by 3 bases and J by 4 bases, leaving 10 bases between them. The CDR3 DNA reads as TGTGCCAGCAGCTTGGGGGGAAACGGAAACACCATATATTTT. This encodes CASSLGGNGNTIYF.

The CDR3 loop reads CTSSHKDGTSGGTYNEQFF. The DNA of the CDR3 is TGCACCAGCAGCCACAAAGACGGGACTAGCGGTGGAACCTACAATGAGCAGTTCTTC. The V call is TRBV1, the J call TRBJ2-1; whether TRBD2, the table's D call, matches the DNA was not checked. TRBV1 is flagged as a pseudogene. This CDR3 is 19 amino acids long.

This rearrangement joins TRBV6-5 to TRBJ2-5; 9 bases align to TRBD2. In germline, CDR1 is MNHEY, CDR2 SVGAGI. This CDR3 spans 16 amino acids. V lost 3 bases to trimming and J lost 1 base; unmatched junction nucleotides: 6. CDR3: CASSYSASGVQETQYF. As DNA, the CDR3 is TGTGCCAGCAGTTATTCAGCTAGCGGGGTCCAAGAGACCCAGTACTTC.

The sample holds a few counts of this clone. The chain has TRBV30 and TRBJ2-7, with a weak D call TRBD1 (6 bases). The germline V gene encodes CDR1 GTSNPN and CDR2 SVGIG (reference sequence). The CDR3 is 13 residues long. V lost 1 base to trimming and J lost 9 bases, with 16 bases between them. For the CDR3, the DNA is TGTGCCTGGAGTGGCAGACAGGATGGGGGGCAGTACTTC. The encoded protein is CAWSGRQDGGQYF.

The chain uses TRBV15 and TRBJ2-7; D not resolved. The CDR3 loop spans 12 amino acids. CDR1 and CDR2 from the germline V gene are LNHNV and YYDKDF (reference sequence). The V gene lost 1 base and the J gene lost 7 bases, with 8 bases spanning the gap. In nucleotides, the CDR3 is TGTGCCACCAGCAGAGTAGCTGGGGAGCAGTACTTC. Its translation is CATSRVAGEQYF.